This TCR beta chain was profiled in a study of T cells expressing NK-cell markers (TCRdb year 2020). With regard to the full study: TCR beta-chain repertoires were profiled in sorted CD3+CD56+NKG2C+, CD3+CD56+NKG2C- and CD3+CD56-NKG2C+ T-cell subsets from fewer than 10 donors. Among the eight sequenced donors, only one was HCMV-seronegative, while the other seven were HCMV-seropositive. The eight sequenced donors were randomly selected healthy volunteers, three men and five women. The libraries were sequenced on Illumina HiSeq 2000/2500, MiSeq or NextSeq, producing 2 x 150 bp reads.

HCMV serostatus was determined by detecting HCMV-specific IgG in serum with a commercial ELISA kit. Ficoll density gradient centrifugation was used to isolate peripheral blood mononuclear cells from blood. For CDR1 and CDR2, the germline V gene lists SGHRS and YFSETQ. The cysteine opens and the phenylalanine closes a CDR3 of 16 amino acids. Nucleotide data are not available. Worth noting for this clonotype: Which antigen it targets is not known.

Sequencing instrument: Illumina HiSeq 2000. TCR beta cDNA libraries were made by 5'RACE template switching that added a universal primer site and unique molecular identifiers. Synthesis of cDNA was primed from the TCR beta constant segment and was followed by two consecutive PCR amplification steps. As for how the authors treated the data: MIGEC handled demultiplexing of the reads and grouping by UMI, while MiTCR was used to assemble and quantify clonotypes. Only TCR cDNA sequences supported by at least two reads were kept to exclude erroneous sequences. Downstream repertoire analysis used the tcR package, and clonotypes were matched across fractions by CDR3 nucleotide sequence plus V segment. VDJmatch was used to annotate antigen specificity against VDJdb, with one amino acid substitution in CDR3 allowed. After the reads were reprocessed by TCRdb, one entry was made per CDR3 protein sequence, with no DNA. The V and J calls come from TCRdb's annotation, not from the publication. The sample's own table lists about 460,000 distinct CDR3 sequences. 1.4% to 1.5% of the sample comes from the top ten.

Here is what the overall study found, with its caveats: In six donors, the dominant CD3+CD56+NKG2C+ clonotypes were among the top 10 CD8+ clonotypes and accounted for roughly 1.0-8% of CD8+ T cells. Whether the expanded NKG2C-expressing T cell clones were specific for HCMV antigens remained unclear. Those dominant clonotypes were again the most abundant among CD3+CD56-NKG2C+ cells in a few donors, at about 28.3-60.1%.

Sequenced sample: blood T cells: a sorted CD56 or NKG2C T cell subset, CD4+ or CD8+ T cells, or bulk PBMC T cells (not recorded which). This sequence originates from a woman in her 50s in good health. Donor details come from another sample of the same person, matched by shared clones. The chain uses TRBV5-1 and TRBJ2-3; TCRdb calls TRBD2, which cannot be checked without DNA. CDR3 sequence: CASSFSASGGNSGQYF.